These T cell receptor beta chains were read from a single sample in a study of beta chain features in type 1 diabetes. The assay was immunoSEQ multiplex PCR, and TCRdb's table has in-frame clones only and misses some. This sample yields 85,000 to 110,000 clones, of which under 30% are seen a single time; approximately 0.5% belongs to the top ten. Material for sequencing was central memory CD4+ T cells from blood. The receptors were sampled from a woman aged 18-30 years with type 1 diabetes. The CDR3 runs from the conserved cysteine through the conserved F or W. The D gene is left open where the match is weak. Some rows have no size entry. The others give once, few or many, or a class for an expanded clone.

size,D,V,J,CDR3,DNA
NA,TRBD1,TRBV28,TRBJ1-2,CASSLGQADGYTF,TGTGCCAGCAGTTTGGGACAGGCGGATGGCTACACCTTC
few,NA,TRBV4-3,TRBJ2-2,CASSQEHRNTGELFF,TGCGCCAGCAGCCAAGAACACAGAAACACCGGGGAGCTGTTTTTT
few,NA,TRBV7-2,TRBJ1-1,CASSAQGMNTEAFF,TGTGCCAGCAGCGCCCAGGGGATGAACACTGAAGCTTTCTTT
NA,TRBD1,TRBV7-2,TRBJ2-5,CASAGTGQETQYF,TGTGCCAGCGCCGGGACAGGGCAAGAGACCCAGTACTTC
NA,NA,TRBV30,TRBJ1-2,CAWSVAGGATYGYTF,TGTGCCTGGAGTGTGGCGGGAGGGGCCACTTATGGCTACACCTTC
few,TRBD1,TRBV15,TRBJ2-1,CATRIDRVRGHEQFF,TGTGCCACCAGAATCGACAGGGTTCGCGGTCATGAGCAGTTCTTC
NA,TRBD2,TRBV28,TRBJ2-1,CASSSGALELNNEQFF,TGTGCCAGCAGTAGCGGGGCATTGGAACTAAACAATGAGCAGTTCTTC
few,NA,TRBV7-9,TRBJ1-6,CASSLAVTALHF,TGTGCCAGCAGCTTAGCGGTAACTGCCCTCCACTTT
few,TRBD1,TRBV5-5,TRBJ1-2,CASSLAADRPYGYTF,TGTGCCAGCAGCTTGGCCGCGGACAGGCCCTATGGCTACACCTTC
few,TRBD2,TRBV7-3,TRBJ2-1,CASSSPQGTSGSRATYNEQFF,TGTGCCAGCAGCTCTCCGCAAGGGACTAGCGGGAGTCGGGCTACCTACAATGAGCAGTTCTTC
NA,TRBD2,TRBV13,TRBJ2-1,CASSSRGLAGGPYNEQFF,TGTGCCAGCAGCTCCCGGGGACTAGCGGGAGGGCCCTACAATGAGCAGTTCTTC
NA,TRBD1,TRBV27,TRBJ2-2,CASSYRGTGELFF,TGTGCCAGCAGCTACAGGGGAACCGGGGAGCTGTTTTTT
NA,TRBD2,TRBV4-1,TRBJ2-3,CASSQGSGQGGSGRFLDTQYF,TGCGCCAGCAGCCAGGGGAGCGGACAGGGCGGTAGCGGGAGGTTTTTAGATACGCAGTATTTT
NA,TRBD1,TRBV28,TRBJ2-3,CASSAGGAGTDTQYF,TGTGCCAGCAGTGCAGGGGGCGCGGGCACAGATACGCAGTATTTT
once,TRBD2,TRBV11-2,TRBJ2-1,CASSLVSGFYNEQFF,TGTGCCAGCAGCTTGGTTAGCGGGTTTTACAATGAGCAGTTCTTC
NA,NA,TRBV7-6,TRBJ2-3,CASSLDTPDTQYF,TGTGCCAGCAGCCTAGATACTCCAGATACGCAGTATTTT
few,NA,TRBV30,TRBJ2-7,CAWSVWGDEQYF,TGTGCCTGGAGTGTATGGGGAGACGAGCAGTACTTC
NA,TRBD1,TRBV7-2,TRBJ2-5,CASSYYRGPQETQYF,TGTGCCAGCAGCTATTACAGGGGACCCCAAGAGACCCAGTACTTC
few,NA,TRBV5-1,TRBJ2-2,CASRLTSTGELFF,TGCGCCAGCCGTCTTACTAGCACCGGGGAGCTGTTTTTT
NA,NA,TRBV9,TRBJ2-3,CASQALQTTDTQYF,TGTGCCAGCCAGGCTCTTCAGACCACAGATACGCAGTATTTT
few,NA,TRBV25-1,TRBJ2-3,CASSPSTQEGTDTQYF,TGTGCCAGCAGCCCGAGCACACAGGAAGGCACAGATACGCAGTATTTT
few,NA,TRBV7-2,TRBJ2-3,CASSLVGGSRDTQYF,TGTGCCAGCAGCTTAGTAGGGGGTTCGCGAGATACGCAGTATTTT
NA,NA,TRBV2,TRBJ2-2,CASSARSPRLNTGELFF,TGTGCCAGCAGTGCGAGGTCTCCACGGCTAAACACCGGGGAGCTGTTTTTT
few,NA,TRBV28,TRBJ2-1,CASSLRRHSNEQFF,TGTGCCAGCAGTTTACGGCGGCACTCTAATGAGCAGTTCTTC
few,TRBD1,TRBV9,TRBJ1-1,CASSVEGARNTEAFF,TGTGCCAGCAGCGTAGAGGGGGCCCGGAACACTGAAGCTTTCTTT
once,NA,TRBV25-1,TRBJ2-5,CASSELGTKGGTQYF,TGTGCCAGCAGTGAACTGGGGACGAAGGGAGGGACCCAGTACTTC
NA,TRBD2,TRBV5-1,TRBJ2-5,CASSLERGYQETQYF,TGCGCCAGCAGCTTGGAGCGGGGATACCAAGAGACCCAGTACTTC
NA,TRBD1,TRBV28,TRBJ1-4,CASSSSGTGGEKLFF,TGTGCCAGCAGTTCCTCCGGGACAGGAGGTGAAAAACTGTTTTTT
NA,TRBD1,TRBV13,TRBJ1-1,CASSLWTGNTEAFF,TGTGCCAGCAGCTTATGGACAGGGAACACTGAAGCTTTCTTT
NA,TRBD2,TRBV6-1,TRBJ2-1,CASSESVAGGRYNEQFF,TGTGCCAGCAGTGAATCAGTAGCGGGAGGGCGGTACAATGAGCAGTTCTTC
NA,TRBD1,TRBV7-9,TRBJ2-7,CASSPWGTGSDEQYF,TGTGCCAGCAGCCCCTGGGGGACAGGGTCCGACGAGCAGTACTTC
few,NA,TRBV20-1,TRBJ2-1,CSAPGNEQFF,TGCAGTGCTCCAGGGAATGAGCAGTTCTTC